The present TCR beta chain was sequenced within a study of PD-1 blockade in classical Hodgkin lymphoma. Regarding the study as a whole: By C4D1, diversity of CD4+ TCRs had risen significantly, whereas that of CD8+ TCRs had not. The study found complete responders had baseline diversity similar to newly diagnosed patients. Excluded were patients who started nivolumab under 1 year after ASCT, a group that had lower diversity.

Here immunoSEQ multiplex PCR was the method, and the copy in TCRdb shows in-frame clones only, minus some. The sample has approximately 110,000 clones; around 90% are singletons. Time point described: cycle 4 day 1 (C4D1), after five to seven weeks of nivolumab. Each patient experienced a relapse that followed autologous stem cell transplantation, and brentuximab vedotin exposure varied. Best responses included complete response and partial response; otherwise, the best response was progressive disease. The CDR3 totals 11 residues. Per germline, CDR1 SQVTM and CDR2 ANQGSEA. Losses at the gene ends were 7 bases for V and 6 bases for J; bases not matched to a gene: 5. Of note for this clone: Its matching antigen is unknown.

This chain uses TRBV29-1 with TRBJ1-1; 7 bases fit TRBD1. The sequences come from peripheral blood mononuclear cells (PBMCs), collected before the fourth cycle of nivolumab. The receptor comes from a human donor with classical Hodgkin lymphoma. The CDR3 DNA is TGCAGCGCTCTAGGACAGGCTGAAGCTTTCTTT. Translated, it gives CSALGQAEAFF.